The following is a T cell receptor (beta chain) sequence with its context. Its antigen is unknown. The PCR used 60 Vbeta and 13 Jbeta primers. Methods used by the authors: The authors later counted 70 million to 80 million unique TCR beta chains, roughly 11 million of them shared. Sequencing used immunoSEQ multiplex PCR; TCRdb keeps in-frame clones, though not all of them. V and J calls and clone size are given by that table; D and trimming were obtained from the DNA. Of 150,000 to 200,000 clones listed, 72% were seen once; the top ten hold 2% to 2.5%. This entry belongs to a study of cytomegalovirus exposure and HLA in healthy donors. Whole-study findings and limits: DRB1 had the most TCR associations and HLA-C the fewest, a later analysis found, with rates varying by HLA locus. The study flagged roughly 160 TCR beta chains as cytomegalovirus-associated.

The V end lost 1 base, the J end lost 4 bases, and 22 bases lay between the germline ends. Germline values: CDR1 MGHRA, CDR2 YSYEKL. The CDR3 totals 18 residues. The chain has TRBV4-1 and TRBJ1-1; no clear D. This receptor was obtained from a human donor in good health. Sequencing used PBMCs. The CDR3 loop reads CASSQASVSLERGTEAFF. The CDR3 bases are TGCGCCAGCAGCCAAGCTTCTGTCTCGCTCGAACGGGGCACTGAAGCTTTCTTT.